A selection of T cell receptor beta chains follows, all from one sample in a study of blood T cell repertoires in COVID-19. Measured with immunoSEQ multiplex PCR; TCRdb has only the in-frame clones, and not every one. The sample contains 90,000 to 120,000 clones, about three quarters of which appear only once. The sequenced sample was peripheral blood. The receptors derive from a man at least 80 years old with acute or convalescent COVID-19. The CDR3 runs from the conserved cysteine through the conserved F or W. A D gene is named only where the DNA matches it firmly. Not every row has a clone size; where given, it reads once, few, many or a size class.

j_gene | d_gene | abundance | v_gene | len | CDR3aa | CDR3nt
TRBJ2-1 | . | few | TRBV29-1 | 16 | CSVEDPGRSSYNEQFF | TGCAGCGTTGAAGATCCTGGGAGGAGCTCCTACAATGAGCAGTTCTTC
TRBJ2-7 | . | . | TRBV7-9 | 16 | CASSPRPTESSYEQYF | TGTGCCAGCAGCCCTCGTCCTACAGAGAGCTCCTACGAGCAGTACTTC
TRBJ2-1 | TRBD2 | . | TRBV11-2 | 12 | CASNLAGGALFF | TGTGCCAGCAATTTAGCGGGAGGAGCTCTCTTCTTC
TRBJ1-6 | . | . | TRBV9 | 15 | CASSVGAASNSPLHF | TGTGCCAGCAGCGTAGGCGCGGCGTCGAATTCACCCCTCCACTTT
TRBJ2-3 | . | . | TRBV2 | 16 | CASSFHRVSGPDTQYF | TGTGCCAGCAGCTTTCACAGGGTATCGGGCCCAGATACGCAGTATTTT
TRBJ1-5 | . | . | TRBV19 | 16 | CASSIVGLYSNQPQHF | TGTGCCAGTAGTATAGTCGGACTCTATAGCAATCAGCCCCAGCATTTT
TRBJ2-2 | . | once | TRBV4-3 | 14 | CASSQERVTGELFF | TGCGCCAGCAGCCAAGAGAGGGTTACCGGGGAGCTGTTTTTT
TRBJ1-5 | . | few | TRBV3-1/TRBV3-2 | 14 | CASSPVEHNQPQHF | TGTGCCAGCAGCCCCGTCGAACATAATCAGCCCCAGCATTTT
TRBJ2-1 | TRBD2 | . | TRBV27 | 15 | CASSRLAGGPDEQFF | TGTGCCAGCAGTCGACTAGCGGGAGGACCAGATGAGCAGTTCTTC
TRBJ2-5 | . | . | TRBV5-1 | 12 | CASRQEQETQYF | TGCGCCAGCAGACAGGAGCAAGAGACCCAGTACTTC
TRBJ2-3 | . | . | TRBV7-2 | 12 | CASSLARNTQYF | TGTGCCAGCAGCTTAGCGAGAAATACGCAGTATTTT
TRBJ2-5 | . | . | TRBV6-2/TRBV6-3 | 13 | CASRPSSQETQYF | TGTGCCAGCAGGCCTTCTAGCCAGGAGACCCAGTACTTC
TRBJ2-1 | . | many | TRBV10-3 | 12 | CAISWDFNEQFF | TGTGCCATCAGTTGGGACTTCAATGAGCAGTTCTTC
TRBJ1-2 | TRBD1 | once | TRBV6-1 | 15 | CASSEVGDRGGGYTF | TGTGCCAGCAGTGAAGTCGGGGACAGGGGAGGTGGCTACACCTTC
TRBJ2-1 | TRBD2 | few | TRBV28 | 17 | CASSLLRASGGYNEQFF | TGTGCCAGCAGTTTATTGCGGGCTAGCGGGGGTTACAATGAGCAGTTCTTC
TRBJ2-1 | TRBD2 | few | TRBV30 | 16 | CAWSKGTSGRRGEQFF | TGTGCCTGGAGTAAAGGGACTAGCGGGAGGAGGGGTGAGCAGTTCTTC
TRBJ2-5 | TRBD1 | many | TRBV19 | 13 | CASSGTAQETQYF | TGTGCCAGTTCCGGGACAGCCCAAGAGACCCAGTACTTC
TRBJ2-7 | . | few | TRBV6-2/TRBV6-3 | 13 | CASSRPGFYEQYF | TGTGCCAGCAGCCGACCAGGGTTTTACGAGCAGTACTTC
TRBJ2-3 | TRBD2 | . | TRBV6-5 | 15 | CASSLRLAGVDTQYF | TGTGCCAGCAGTCTCAGACTAGCGGGGGTTGATACGCAGTATTTT
TRBJ2-5 | . | . | TRBV20-1 | 11 | CSAQGQETQYF | TGCAGTGCTCAGGGACAAGAGACCCAGTACTTC
TRBJ2-5 | . | . | TRBV6-5 | 14 | CASRPGGLRETQYF | TGTGCCAGCAGACCCGGGGGGCTCCGAGAGACCCAGTACTTC
TRBJ2-1 | . | . | TRBV11-3 | 13 | CASSLGLYNEQFF | TGTGCCAGCAGCCTGGGGCTGTACAATGAGCAGTTCTTC
TRBJ2-7 | . | . | TRBV7-2 | 15 | CASSLDQERSYEQYF | TGTGCCAGCAGCTTAGACCAGGAGCGGTCCTACGAGCAGTACTTC
TRBJ2-5 | . | . | TRBV7-2 | 13 | CASSFSGGETQYF | TGTGCCAGCAGCTTCTCCGGGGGAGAGACCCAGTACTTC
TRBJ1-5 | . | . | TRBV2 | 15 | CASSEGDYSNQPQHF | TGTGCCAGCAGTGAAGGTGACTATAGCAATCAGCCCCAGCATTTT
TRBJ2-7 | . | . | TRBV18 | 11 | CASSRVDEQYF | TGTGCCAGCTCTCGAGTAGACGAGCAGTACTTC
TRBJ2-7 | TRBD2 | few | TRBV4-1 | 14 | CASSQDGGTSGRIF | TGCGCCAGCAGCCAAGACGGAGGGACTAGCGGGAGAATCTTC
TRBJ1-5 | . | . | TRBV19 | 14 | CASSPTGSGQPQHF | TGTGCCAGTAGCCCTACAGGGTCAGGACAGCCCCAGCATTTT
TRBJ2-6 | TRBD2 | . | TRBV2 | 18 | CASIDPTSGRPGANVLTF | TGTGCCAGCATCGACCCGACTAGCGGGAGGCCCGGGGCCAACGTCCTGACTTTC
TRBJ1-1 | . | few | TRBV6-2/TRBV6-3 | 14 | CASSYGHTTTEAFF | TGTGCCAGCAGTTACGGACACACGACGACTGAAGCTTTCTTT
TRBJ2-3 | TRBD2 | . | TRBV11-2 | 17 | CASSTLALAGGRYTQYF | TGTGCCAGCAGCACCCTCGCCCTAGCGGGAGGGCGATATACGCAGTATTTT
TRBJ2-3 | . | . | TRBV9 | 15 | CASSVSGFGTDTQYF | TGTGCCAGCAGCGTATCGGGTTTTGGAACAGATACGCAGTATTTT
TRBJ2-5 | TRBD1 | . | TRBV5-6 | 16 | CASSLAGRQGKETQYF | TGTGCCAGCAGCTTGGCGGGGAGACAGGGGAAAGAGACCCAGTACTTC
TRBJ2-7 | . | once | TRBV18 | 13 | CASSPTGNYEQYF | TGTGCCAGCTCACCAACAGGGAACTACGAGCAGTACTTC
TRBJ1-2 | . | few | TRBV9 | 13 | CASSATGIGGYTF | TGTGCCAGCAGCGCTACAGGGATTGGTGGCTACACCTTC
TRBJ1-5 | . | . | TRBV12-3/TRBV12-4 | 13 | CASSLQAYQPQHF | TGTGCCAGCAGTTTACAAGCGTATCAGCCCCAGCATTTT
TRBJ1-6 | . | few | TRBV4-1 | 15 | CASSQQGTDNSPLHF | TGCGCCAGCAGCCAGCAGGGAACTGATAATTCACCCCTCCACTTT
TRBJ1-4 | TRBD1 | . | TRBV20-1 | 14 | CSASGTGAHEKLFF | TGCAGTGCTAGTGGGACAGGGGCTCATGAAAAACTGTTTTTT
TRBJ1-1 | . | . | TRBV7-9 | 12 | CASSVMNTEAFF | TGTGCCAGCAGTGTTATGAACACTGAAGCTTTCTTT
TRBJ2-3 | TRBD1 | once | TRBV5-1 | 18 | CASSPRGQGPSSTDTQYF | TGCGCCAGCAGCCCTCGGGGACAGGGCCCTTCTAGCACAGATACGCAGTATTTT
TRBJ2-1 | . | . | TRBV19 | 12 | CASSITRGEQFF | TGTGCCAGTAGTATAACTCGAGGTGAGCAGTTCTTC
TRBJ2-5 | TRBD1 | . | TRBV5-1 | 14 | CASSNGQATETQYF | TGCGCCAGCAGCAACGGACAGGCAACAGAGACCCAGTACTTC
TRBJ2-5 | . | . | TRBV19 | 14 | CASSVGQGKETQYF | TGTGCCAGTAGTGTGGGCCAGGGGAAAGAGACCCAGTACTTC
TRBJ2-3 | . | . | TRBV2 | 13 | CASSRGMGDTQYF | TGTGCCAGCAGTAGGGGCATGGGAGATACGCAGTATTTT
TRBJ2-5 | TRBD2 | . | TRBV2 | 13 | CASTSHPGGTQYF | TGTGCCAGCACCTCCCATCCGGGGGGGACCCAGTACTTC
TRBJ1-2 | TRBD1 | . | TRBV11-1 | 15 | CASSLAGTGTYGYTF | TGTGCCAGCAGCCTCGCCGGGACAGGGACATATGGCTACACCTTC
TRBJ1-5 | . | . | TRBV20-1 | 13 | CSASPGTRQPQHF | TGCAGTGCCAGTCCCGGGACACGACAGCCCCAGCATTTT
TRBJ2-3 | . | . | TRBV7-5 | 16 | CARSLVGTGYTDTQYF | TGTGCCAGAAGCTTAGTGGGGACAGGATACACAGATACGCAGTATTTT
TRBJ1-2 | . | . | TRBV7-9 | 14 | CASSPREEGDGYTF | TGTGCCAGCAGCCCGCGCGAAGAGGGCGATGGCTACACCTTC
TRBJ2-1 | TRBD1 | . | TRBV19 | 15 | CASSRQGSSYNEQFF | TGTGCCAGTAGTAGACAGGGAAGCTCCTACAATGAGCAGTTCTTC